Listed below are T cell receptor beta chains from one sample, sequenced in a study of breast tumors, draining lymph nodes, adjacent tissues. TCRdb processed the multiplex PCR reads anew with MiXCR; each CDR3 protein has one entry. Here the sample spans some 83,000 distinct CDR3 sequences, roughly a fifth being singletons. Sequencing was carried out using axillary lymph node tissue. The origin of the receptors is a female donor with breast cancer. Some clones in this sample may be carry-over from other donors' samples. Each CDR3 is given without its conserved first and last residue. The order of the fields is CDR3 length, J gene, clone size, V gene, CDR3 protein. Size is omitted from some rows. Given values are once, few, many or a class for expanded clones.

>11|TRBJ2-3|NA|TRBV6-4
ASSVWSTDTQY
>12|TRBJ2-5|few|TRBV6-2/TRBV6-3
ASSYSAKAETQY
>12|TRBJ2-1|NA|TRBV5-1
ASSLKWDSNEQF
>13|TRBJ1-5|many|TRBV6-5
ASRSTGYSNQPQH
>14|TRBJ2-3|many|TRBV20-1
SARAGLAGVADTQY
>10|TRBJ2-3|many|TRBV10-3
AMSGGADTQY
>11|TRBJ2-5|NA|TRBV6-4
ASSVPGFETQY
>13|TRBJ1-2|many|TRBV3-1
ASSQVQGDRYGYT
>13|TRBJ1-6|many|TRBV5-4
ASSSTPGYNSPLH
>10|TRBJ2-7|many|TRBV3-1
ASSQLHDEQY
>14|TRBJ2-3|many|TRBV5-1
ASSLPLQGAADTQY
>12|TRBJ1-6|many|TRBV12-3/TRBV12-4
ASTWTGDNSPLH
>11|TRBJ2-3|many|TRBV5-1
ASSLEQTDTQY
>11|TRBJ2-3|NA|TRBV4-1
ASSLTNTDTQY
>17|TRBJ1-3|many|TRBV9
ASSVASYTQGISGNTIY
>14|TRBJ2-1|many|TRBV4-2
ASSLERGLAPHEQF
>14|TRBJ1-5|NA|TRBV4-2
ASSQADRAYNQPQH
>15|TRBJ2-2|many|TRBV24-1
ATSDHRRLADTGELF
>14|TRBJ2-5|many|TRBV20-1
SARDWTSGTGETQY
>11|TRBJ2-7|NA|TRBV28
ASSWVQGNEQY
>13|TRBJ2-7|many|TRBV7-3
ASSLGSGPNYEQY
>12|TRBJ1-2|many|TRBV7-2
ASRYPGRIYGYT
>13|TRBJ1-5|many|TRBV6-2/TRBV6-3
ASSWAGTSNQPQH
>13|TRBJ2-7|many|TRBV6-1
ASSVGAGQGYEQY
>16|TRBJ2-6|many|TRBV7-9
ASSDSGQGYSGANVLT
>11|TRBJ2-3|many|TRBV24-1
ATSDSWADTQY
>12|TRBJ2-7|many|TRBV7-8
ASSSPEGIYEQY
>12|TRBJ1-2|few|TRBV28
ASGQGAGLYGYT
>12|TRBJ2-3|many|TRBV12-3/TRBV12-4
ASTLDRGVNTQY
>14|TRBJ2-7|many|TRBV20-1
SARIPGRLFLYEQY
>16|TRBJ2-7|many|TRBV6-2/TRBV6-3
ASSPGQGNPWFSYEQY
>16|TRBJ2-5|many|TRBV24-1
ATSDFREAGARGETQY
>12|TRBJ2-5|many|TRBV6-2/TRBV6-3
ASSHWEGQETQY
>14|TRBJ2-1|many|TRBV5-4
ASSPKTSPGGNEQF
>13|TRBJ2-5|many|TRBV7-3
ASSFVAGAGETQY
>14|TRBJ2-2|once|TRBV11-1
AGSLAEAGLTGELF
>13|TRBJ2-1|many|TRBV5-6
ASSLLASGSRSPF
>11|TRBJ1-2|many|TRBV19
ASSVVFELGYT
>11|TRBJ1-2|many|TRBV7-9
ASSLGETDGYT
>16|TRBJ2-1|many|TRBV11-2
ASSPGTSGPYSYNEQF
>14|TRBJ1-3|many|TRBV20-1
SARAGARASGNTIY
>14|TRBJ2-2|many|TRBV6-2/TRBV6-3
ASSDRLAANTGELF
>10|TRBJ2-1|many|TRBV12-3/TRBV12-4
ASSPTFYEQF
>14|TRBJ2-7|NA|TRBV3-1
ASSQDLGGGMSEQY
>14|TRBJ2-7|many|TRBV7-2
ASSLGAGQIRGEQY
>13|TRBJ2-2|NA|TRBV28
ASKVGQGVTGELF
>11|TRBJ2-3|many|TRBV6-2/TRBV6-3
ASSYRFTDTQY
>10|TRBJ2-7|many|TRBV2
ASSVVAYEQY
>12|TRBJ2-7|many|TRBV25-1
ASSARTGAYEQY
>14|TRBJ1-5|few|TRBV4-2
ASSQDLQANNQPQH
>14|TRBJ2-1|NA|TRBV4-2
ASSQDGGDSYNEQF
>14|TRBJ1-5|many|TRBV6-5
ASRPTGTGGDQPQH
>14|TRBJ2-1|many|TRBV2
ASSVWAGKVANEQF